This entry lists 14 T cell receptor beta chains sequenced from one sample in a study of blood T cell repertoires in COVID-19. Sequencing used immunoSEQ multiplex PCR; TCRdb keeps in-frame clones, though not all of them. The sample contains 180,000 or so clones, around 80% of which appear only once. Input material: PBMCs or T cells enriched from blood (not recorded which). The receptors come from a man aged 55 to 70 who had been exposed to COVID-19.

This sequence joins TRBV15 and TRBJ2-2; D is undetermined. This CDR3 is built from 15 residues. Per the germline V gene, CDR1 is LNHNV and CDR2 is YYDKDF (reference sequence). With 1 base removed from V and 4 bases from J, the gap between germline ends came to 10 bases. The CDR3: CATSRVAGLTGELFF. The CDR3 nucleotides are TGTGCCACCAGCAGAGTCGCAGGTCTCACCGGGGAGCTGTTTTTT.

The chain employs TRBV5-1 and TRBJ2-1; D gene uncertain. V gave up 0 bases and J gave up 7 bases, with 11 bases separating them. Germline V gene lookup returns CDR1 SGHRS and CDR2 YFSETQ. This CDR3 spans 14 amino acids. The chain's CDR3 is CASSLEEIGNEQFF. CDR3 nucleotide sequence: TGCGCCAGCAGCTTGGAGGAAATCGGGAATGAGCAGTTCTTC.

This clone occurred a few times. The chain combines TRBV6-5 with TRBJ2-1; maybe TRBD1 (6 bases). Germline V gene lookup returns CDR1 MNHEY and CDR2 SVGAGI. V lost 6 bases to trimming and J lost 7 bases, with 10 bases between them. The CDR3 extends over 12 amino acids. CDR3 sequence (DNA): TGTGCCAGCAGCTCCACAGGGAATGAGCAGTTCTTC. Translation gives CASSSTGNEQFF.

This clone was found a few times. The V call is TRBV4-3, the J call TRBJ2-6; D remains ambiguous. The CDR3 has 16 residues. The ends were cut back, 0 bases at V and 4 bases at J, with 10 bases in the middle. CDR1 is LGHNA and CDR2 is YSLEER in the germline V gene. This CDR3 reads CASSQDLALGANVLTF. For the CDR3, the DNA is TGCGCCAGCAGCCAAGATCTGGCTCTGGGGGCCAACGTCCTGACTTTC.

A single count supports this clone. V usage is TRBV2 and J usage is TRBJ1-2; weak D call: TRBD1 (5 bases). CDR3 length: 14 amino acids. The germline V and J ends were trimmed by 2 bases and 4 bases, with 11 bases remaining between them. Per germline, CDR1 SNHLY and CDR2 FYNNEI. CDR3 amino acids: CASSESGIGYGYTF. The CDR3 bases are TGTGCCAGCAGTGAATCAGGGATCGGCTATGGCTACACCTTC.

In this sample, this clone turned up once. The CDR3 DNA reads TGTGCCAGCAGTTACGGCTTAGCCGGGAGGGAGACCCAGTACTTC. Translating it yields CASSYGLAGRETQYF. This chain links TRBV6-6 with TRBJ2-5; 7 bases align to TRBD2. Germline V CDR1 and CDR2: MNHNY, SVGAGI (reference sequence). V shed 2 bases and J 5 bases; nucleotides not matched to a gene: 8. The CDR3 spans 15 residues.

This clone was detected only a few times. The J gene is TRBJ1-2, the V gene TRBV12-3 or TRBV12-4; D ambiguous. Trimming pared 1 base from V and 4 bases from J, leaving 7 bases between. This CDR3 has 13 residues. CDR3 nucleotide sequence: TGTGCCAGCAGTTTAGACTCTTTCTATGGCTACACCTTC. This translates into CASSLDSFYGYTF.

The chain is built from TRBV27 and TRBJ1-2; D ambiguous. CDR3 length equals 13 residues. Between the trimmed V and J ends, which lost 3 bases and 6 bases, there was a span of 11 bases. The germline V gene has CDR1 MNHEY and CDR2 SMNVEV (reference sequence). The CDR3 DNA sequence: TGTGCCAGCAGTTTTCAAGGAGGCAATGGCTACACCTTC. Its protein product is CASSFQGGNGYTF.

The rearrangement uses TRBV28 and TRBJ1-1; 11 positions match TRBD1. CDR3 size: 15 residues. J gave up 6 bases and V 4 bases, and 7 bases lay outside the gene matches. Germline V gene lookup returns CDR1 MDHEN and CDR2 SYDVKM. In DNA form, the CDR3 reads TGTGCCAGCAGTTCCGGACAGGGGGCTCCCCCTGAAGCTTTCTTT. It encodes CASSSGQGAPPEAFF.

This clone was seen just once. This rearrangement joins TRBV6-6 to TRBJ1-3; D might be TRBD1 (6 bases). The CDR3 contains 17 residues. Germline CDR1 reads MNHNY; CDR2 reads SVGAGI (reference sequence). V lost 6 bases, J lost 3 bases, and 21 bases lay in between. In DNA form, the CDR3 reads TGTGCCAGCAGCCGATTAAGGTTTGTGGACAGTGGAAACACCATATATTTT. Its protein is CASSRLRFVDSGNTIYF.

This clone appeared once. The chain has TRBV27 and TRBJ1-1; D ambiguous. Trimming removed 2 bases from V and 5 bases from J, with 12 bases in between. CDR1 and CDR2 (germline): MNHEY, SMNVEV (reference sequence). CDR3 length: 14 amino acids. The CDR3 region has the DNA TGTGCCAGCAGTTTAATGCCCGGGAGGACTGAAGCTTTCTTT. Translated: CASSLMPGRTEAFF.

The chain joins TRBV28 to TRBJ2-7, with TRBD1 identical over 7 bases. Unmatched junction bases numbered 10, after V lost 7 bases and J lost 4 bases. Germline V gives CDR1 MDHEN, CDR2 SYDVKM. CDR3 length: 14 amino acids. The chain's CDR3 is CASKPPGQLYEQYF. In DNA, the CDR3 is TGTGCCAGCAAACCTCCGGGACAGCTGTACGAGCAGTACTTC.

This clone has just one count. This chain uses TRBV2 with TRBJ2-2; 8 positions agree with TRBD2. V trimming: 6 bases; J trimming: 1 base; junction bases outside the gene matches: 1. Germline lookup yields CDR1 SNHLY and CDR2 FYNNEI. The CDR3 extends over 14 amino acids. As DNA, the CDR3 is TGTGCCAGCAGCCGGGGGGGGAACACCGGGGAGCTGTTTTTT. Translation: CASSRGGNTGELFF.

The chain is built from TRBV29-1 and TRBJ1-1; 8 bases are a match to TRBD1. CDR3 length equals 12 residues. From germline, CDR1 is SQVTM and CDR2 ANQGSEA. Losses at the gene ends were 8 bases for V and 5 bases for J; bases not matched to a gene: 7. For the CDR3, the DNA is TGCAGCCTAAGACAGGGGCGGACTGAAGCTTTCTTT. Residues: CSLRQGRTEAFF.